The clone carrying this T cell receptor (beta chain) was observed a handful of times. The antigen remains undetermined. CDR1 is MNHGY and CDR2 is SAAAGT in the germline V gene. Trimming left V 10 bases short and J 6 bases short, with 23 bases between. This CDR3 contains 15 residues. The data are from a study of T cells in localized non-small cell lung cancer. Study-level points and caveats: The study detected a median about 60 of the top 100 tumor clones in adjacent lung.

Profiled with immunoSEQ multiplex PCR; TCRdb holds only in-frame clones, not every one. The sample records about 1,300 clones, about 37% being singletons. This clonotype was obtained from a woman aged 18-50 years with stage I lung adenocarcinoma. Sequencing used lung tumor tissue, obtained before any cancer treatment. V and J are TRBV6-8 and TRBJ2-3; D uncertain. The CDR3 DNA reads as TGTGCCACGTCCCCTGTGGCGGCCATCGGGGATACGCAGTATTTT. Protein sequence: CATSPVAAIGDTQYF.